The 29 T cell receptor beta chains presented below share a single source sample, sequenced in a study of T cell changes during pregnancy in multiple sclerosis. The table came from immunoSEQ multiplex PCR; TCRdb's copy has only in-frame clones and leaves some out. The table shows around 44,000 clones, with around 93% occurring only once. Specimen: CD8+ T cells from peripheral blood mononuclear cells, collected in the third trimester of pregnancy. These receptors originate from a female donor with multiple sclerosis, enrolled in a pregnancy study.

The rearrangement uses TRBV15 and TRBJ2-1; D is uncertain. With 3 bases removed from V and 0 bases from J, the gap between germline ends came to 9 bases. The germline CDR1 and CDR2 sequences are LNHNV and YYDKDF (reference sequence). This CDR3 contains 15 residues. The CDR3 DNA is TGTGCCACCAGCAGTGGTCCGGGCTCCTACAATGAGCAGTTCTTC. This translates into CATSSGPGSYNEQFF.

This chain links TRBV4-2 with TRBJ2-4; tentatively, D is TRBD1 (7 bases). V was clipped by 0 bases and J by 3 bases, with 12 bases between them. This CDR3 contains 16 residues. The germline CDR1 and CDR2 sequences are LGHNA and YNFKEQ. The CDR3 reads CASSQDQGGGKNIQYF. CDR3 nucleotides: TGTGCCAGCAGCCAAGATCAGGGGGGAGGCAAAAACATTCAGTACTTC.

The chain has TRBV4-2 and TRBJ1-2; D may be TRBD1 (6 bases). CDR1 and CDR2 from the germline V gene are LGHNA and YNFKEQ. V was shortened by 2 bases and J by 1 base, with 14 bases between the two germline ends. This CDR3 is built from 16 residues. In DNA, the CDR3 is TGTGCCAGCAGCCAACAAAGCACAGGGTTTAACTATGGCTACACCTTC. Protein product: CASSQQSTGFNYGYTF.

The genes are TRBV19 and TRBJ1-4; tentative D call: TRBD1 (5 bases). The CDR3 is 15 amino acids. CDR1 and CDR2 from the germline V gene are LNHDA and SQIVND (reference sequence). V lost 1 base and J 3 bases, leaving 9 bases between the germline ends. CDR3 DNA sequence: TGTGCCAGTAGTATAGGAGCGGGGGCTAATGAAAAACTGTTTTTT. This sequence encodes CASSIGAGANEKLFF.

This sequence joins TRBV5-4 and TRBJ1-4; no definite D call. This CDR3 is 13 amino acids long. V was shortened by 3 bases and J by 8 bases, with 11 bases between the two germline ends. The V gene's germline CDR1 is SGHNT and CDR2 YYREEE (reference sequence). The CDR3 bases are TGTGCCAGCAGCTCCCTCGGAGGAGAAAAACTGTTTTTT. Translation gives CASSSLGGEKLFF.

The rearrangement joins TRBV28 to TRBJ2-7; 7 nucleotides agree with TRBD1. V dropped 3 bases and J dropped 4; count of bases not matched to a gene: 3. The CDR3 is 13 amino acids. Germline V gene data show CDR1 as MDHEN and CDR2 as SYDVKM. The CDR3, as DNA: TGTGCCAGCAGTTTGGACAGGCCTTACGAGCAGTACTTC. Its protein is CASSLDRPYEQYF.

The V and J genes are TRBV28 and TRBJ1-2; 7 bases align to TRBD1. CDR3 length: 13 residues. Unmatched junction bases numbered 8, after V lost 10 bases and J lost 3 bases. Germline values: CDR1 MDHEN, CDR2 SYDVKM. CDR3 DNA: TGTGCCACCGACAACAGGGGCTACTATGGCTACACCTTC. Its protein is CATDNRGYYGYTF.

For the CDR3, the DNA is TGTGCCAGCAGCATATTACAGGGTATGAACACTGAAGCTTTCTTT. This codes for CASSILQGMNTEAFF. The chain is built from TRBV9 and TRBJ1-1; maybe TRBD1 (6 bases). CDR3 length equals 15 residues. V was trimmed by 4 bases and J by 0 bases, leaving 13 bases between them. Germline-derived CDR1 and CDR2 are SGDLS and YYNGEE.

The chain couples TRBV28 to TRBJ1-4, with unresolved D. The CDR3 runs 16 residues. Germline CDR1 reads MDHEN; CDR2 reads SYDVKM. V lost 5 bases, J lost 14 bases, and 27 bases lay in between. The CDR3 DNA is TGTGCCAGCAGTCCTTACCTAGCCCGAACGGACCCGAACCTGTTTTTT. Its translation is CASSPYLARTDPNLFF. Variable domain in full (rest from reference TRBV28 and TRBJ1-4): DVKVTQSSRYLVKRTGEKVFLECVQDMDHENMFWYRQDPGLGLRLIYFSYDVKMKEKGDIPEGYSVSREKKERFSLILESASTNQTSMYLCASSPYLARTDPNLFFGSGTQLSVL.

This clone was recorded only once. This sequence joins TRBV5-1 and TRBJ2-1, with a possible D match to TRBD2 (5 bases). V gave up 7 bases and J gave up 6 bases, with 14 bases separating them. This CDR3 is 13 amino acids long. The germline V gene has CDR1 SGHRS and CDR2 YFSETQ. The CDR3 DNA sequence: TGCGCCAGCCGGCGGCTAGCCGGCAATGAGCAGTTCTTC. It specifies CASRRLAGNEQFF.

The J gene is TRBJ2-7, the V gene TRBV4-2; 7 nucleotides line up with TRBD1. The germline gives CDR1 LGHNA, CDR2 YNFKEQ. This CDR3 is built from 14 residues. V lost 1 base to trimming and J lost 4 bases; unmatched junction nucleotides: 4. The chain's CDR3 is CASSQGPGGYEQYF. As DNA, the CDR3 is TGTGCCAGCAGCCAAGGGCCAGGGGGATACGAGCAGTACTTC.

This clone has a single count. The rearrangement uses TRBV4-2 and TRBJ2-1; weak D call: TRBD2 (6 bases). V dropped 1 base and J dropped 8 bases, with 12 bases sitting between them. Germline CDR1 and CDR2: LGHNA and YNFKEQ. CDR3 size: 14 residues. CDR3 region: CASSQAGVIYEQFF. CDR3 sequence (DNA): TGTGCCAGCAGCCAAGCGGGAGTGATTTATGAGCAGTTCTTC.

The rearrangement joins TRBV11-2 to TRBJ2-7, with D perhaps TRBD2 (6 bases). The germline V and J ends were trimmed by 4 bases and 0 bases, with 10 bases remaining between them. CDR3 length: 14 residues. Looked up from germline, CDR1 is SGHAT and CDR2 is FQNNGV. CDR3 protein: CASSYSSGSYEQYF. DNA of the CDR3: TGTGCCAGCAGCTACAGTAGCGGCTCCTACGAGCAGTACTTC.

This clone was detected a few times. This chain links TRBV5-1 with TRBJ1-4, with a weak D call TRBD1 (5 bases). V lost 0 bases, J lost 16 bases, and 16 bases lay in between. The germline V gene has CDR1 SGHRS and CDR2 YFSETQ. The CDR3 contains 13 residues. Written as DNA, the CDR3 is TGCGCCAGCAGCTTGGCCGGGCAGGGTGGTCGGTTTTTT. Translation gives CASSLAGQGGRFF.

V is TRBV11-3 and J is TRBJ2-3; 10 bases map to TRBD2. The CDR3 has 15 amino acids. Germline CDR1 and CDR2: SGHNT and YENEEA. The junction had 5 bases not matched to a gene; V was cut back by 5 bases and J by 3 bases. The CDR3 coding sequence is TGTGCCAGCAGCCCCAGCGGGAGGGTGACAGATACGCAGTATTTT. Encoded protein: CASSPSGRVTDTQYF.

The chain has TRBV28 and TRBJ2-7; tentatively, D is TRBD1 (6 bases). Trimming took off 5 bases at V and 8 bases at J, with 10 bases between the two ends. This CDR3 has 11 residues. Germline assignment: CDR1 MDHEN and CDR2 SYDVKM. DNA of the CDR3: TGTGCCAGCAGTCTTACAGGGCAGCAGTACTTC. Protein sequence: CASSLTGQQYF.

This clone was observed a few times. V is TRBV5-4 and J is TRBJ2-2, with TRBD1 matching over 9 bases. The junction had 9 bases not matched to a gene; V was cut back by 6 bases and J by 0 bases. The CDR3 length is 17 residues. Germline lookup yields CDR1 SGHNT and CDR2 YYREEE (reference sequence). DNA for the CDR3: TGTGCCAGCACCCAATGGGGGACAGGGACGAACACCGGGGAGCTGTTTTTT. Amino acid sequence: CASTQWGTGTNTGELFF.

This clone was counted a single time. The chain links TRBV6-5 to TRBJ2-5; 7 nucleotides match TRBD1. J lost 4 bases, V lost 4 bases, and 6 bases had no gene match. Germline-derived CDR1 and CDR2 are MNHEY and SVGAGI. The CDR3 extends over 14 amino acids. The CDR3 is CASSFDRAGETQYF. CDR3 DNA: TGTGCCAGCAGTTTTGACAGGGCTGGAGAGACCCAGTACTTC.

The V and J genes are TRBV15 and TRBJ2-4; 13 bases fit TRBD2. The germline gives CDR1 LNHNV, CDR2 YYDKDF (reference sequence). V shed 4 bases and J 1 base; nucleotides not matched to a gene: 7. This CDR3 is built from 18 residues. The CDR3 bases are TGTGCCACCAGCAAACGGACTAGCGGGAGAATGGCCAAAAACATTCAGTACTTC. Translated: CATSKRTSGRMAKNIQYF.

The genes are TRBV25-1 and TRBJ2-7; 9 positions match TRBD1. J gave up 4 bases and V 8 bases, and 3 bases lay outside the gene matches. CDR1 MGHDK and CDR2 SYGVNS come from the germline V gene. The CDR3 has 12 residues. This CDR3 is CASGGQGYEQYF. In DNA form, the CDR3 reads TGTGCCAGCGGAGGACAGGGGTACGAGCAGTACTTC.

The chain carries TRBV28 and TRBJ2-5; TRBD1 matches 10 bases. Per the germline V gene, CDR1 is MDHEN and CDR2 is SYDVKM. CDR3 length equals 16 residues. After removal of 5 bases from V and 5 bases from J, the junction contained 11 bases not matched to a gene. The DNA for the CDR3 is TGTGCCAGCAGTAACCGGGACAGGGGAGGAAAGGAGACCCAGTACTTC. Translated, it gives CASSNRDRGGKETQYF.

The chain has TRBV6-6 and TRBJ2-1, with D perhaps matching TRBD2 (6 bases). V dropped 5 bases and J dropped 5 bases, with 16 bases sitting between them. The CDR3 sequence is 15 residues long. Germline-derived CDR1 and CDR2 are MNHNY and SVGAGI (reference sequence). In DNA, the CDR3 is TGTGCCAGCAGTCCAGGAGGAGGGCCAGACAATGAGCAGTTCTTC. Encoded protein: CASSPGGGPDNEQFF.

The chain is built from TRBV28 and TRBJ2-3; D is possibly TRBD2 (6 bases). Germline loops: CDR1 MDHEN, CDR2 SYDVKM. V was shortened by 2 bases and J by 4 bases, with 16 bases between the two germline ends. This CDR3 comprises 16 residues. This CDR3 reads CASSLRAGNWADTQYF. CDR3 in DNA: TGTGCCAGCAGTTTAAGGGCGGGGAACTGGGCAGATACGCAGTATTTT.

The chain couples TRBV15 to TRBJ2-5, with 8 nucleotides matching TRBD1. The V gene's germline CDR1 is LNHNV and CDR2 YYDKDF (reference sequence). The CDR3 consists of 15 residues. After removal of 5 bases from V and 5 bases from J, the junction contained 10 bases not matched to a gene. CDR3 bases: TGTGCCACCAGCGAAGGACAGGGAATTGGCGAGACCCAGTACTTC. Translated, it gives CATSEGQGIGETQYF.

This rearrangement joins TRBV6-5 to TRBJ1-4; D uncertain. Trimming removed 4 bases at V and 5 bases at J, with 8 bases between. CDR1 and CDR2 from the germline V gene are MNHEY and SVGAGI. The CDR3 consists of 13 residues. This chain's CDR3 is CASSSEPNEKLFF. The CDR3 DNA sequence: TGTGCCAGCAGTTCGGAGCCGAATGAAAAACTGTTTTTT.

The genes are TRBV6-4 and TRBJ2-2; no clear D. Trimming took 0 bases from V and 4 from J, leaving 3 bases between them. Germline-derived CDR1 and CDR2 are MRHNA and SNTAGT. This CDR3 comprises 13 residues. DNA for the CDR3: TGTGCCAGCAGTGACTCGAGCACCGGGGAGCTGTTTTTT. Translated: CASSDSSTGELFF.

This rearrangement joins TRBV2 to TRBJ2-3; possibly TRBD2 for D (6 bases). The CDR3 covers 12 residues. CDR1 SNHLY and CDR2 FYNNEI come from the germline V gene. Trimming shortened V by 10 bases and J by 5 bases, and 13 bases separated the two germline ends. This CDR3 is CATDQEGDTQYF. In nucleotides, the CDR3 is TGTGCCACCGACCAGGAGGGAGATACGCAGTATTTT.

This rearrangement joins TRBV6-5 to TRBJ2-7; D possibly corresponds to TRBD1 (5 bases). Trimming took off 3 bases at V and 2 bases at J, with 14 bases between the two ends. CDR1 is MNHEY and CDR2 is SVGAGI in the germline V gene. This CDR3 has 15 amino acids. In DNA, the CDR3 is TGTGCCAGCAGTTATAACAGGTGGGGAACCTACGAGCAGTACTTC. This codes for CASSYNRWGTYEQYF.

The chain has TRBV6-5 and TRBJ1-2; D may be TRBD1 (5 bases). Germline-derived CDR1 and CDR2 are MNHEY and SVGAGI. The CDR3 runs to 13 residues. Trimming removed 6 bases from V and 2 bases from J, with 10 bases in between. The chain's CDR3 is CASRTGGNYGYTF. In nucleotides, the CDR3 is TGTGCCAGCAGGACTGGGGGGAACTATGGCTACACCTTC.